A single T cell receptor beta chain is shown here with its context. Its antigen is currently unknown. The data originate from a study of cytomegalovirus exposure and HLA in healthy donors. Donors in the study were healthy people who gave bone marrow. Researchers ran the PCR with 60 Vbeta and 13 Jbeta primers. Assay used: immunoSEQ multiplex PCR; TCRdb lists only in-frame clones, some missing. The sample shows 200,000 to 300,000 clones, approximately 85% of them seen only once. General observations from the study: A few chains tied to CMV proved CMV antigen-specific in vitro. An analysis that came later showed most CMV-associated TCR beta chains appearing HLA-restricted.

This receptor was obtained from a woman aged 40 to 55 in good health and CMV-seropositive. The sequenced material came from PBMCs.

The DNA of the CDR3 is TGCAGCGTTGAGGCTCGGGACAAGAACACTGAAGCTTTCTTT. Its protein is CSVEARDKNTEAFF. The chain joins TRBV29-1 to TRBJ1-1, with D possibly matching TRBD1 (6 bases). Trimming pared 3 bases from V and 1 base from J, leaving 12 bases between. The CDR3 has 14 residues. In germline, CDR1 is SQVTM, CDR2 ANQGSEA.